This TCR beta chain was profiled in a study of shared clonotypes between healthy human individuals. Findings and caveats of the study: Investigators expected sequencing depth to affect clonotype sharing among donors.

Comments on this clone: What it binds is unknown.

The authors distributed each subset's genomic DNA evenly over several immunoSEQ plates. Some clones are missing from TCRdb's copy, which holds only in-frame ones; the method was immunoSEQ multiplex PCR. The sample lists about 2,500,000 clones, over 85% seen once, with roughly 0.15% in the top ten. Germline V gives CDR1 SGHTA, CDR2 FQGNSA. The CDR3 consists of 15 residues. The V and J ends lost 4 bases and 0 bases respectively, with 10 bases between them. The V gene is TRBV7-2, the J gene TRBJ2-1; D is undetermined. This TCR was recovered from a man aged 18 to 35 in good health. Source material: naive CD4+ T cells sorted from blood. Subset indicated: CD45RA+ positively selected. The CDR3 loop is CASSSSTSSYNEQFF. CDR3 bases: TGTGCCAGCAGCTCCTCTACCAGCTCCTACAATGAGCAGTTCTTC.